This entry is about one T cell receptor (beta chain). Unmatched junction bases numbered 8, after V lost 5 bases and J lost 7 bases. The V gene's germline CDR1 is SGHVS and CDR2 FNYEAQ. The CDR3 has 15 amino acids. The data stem from a study of STAT5B mutations in CD4+ large granular lymphocyte leukemia. This table comes from immunoSEQ multiplex PCR, and its TCRdb copy is limited to in-frame clones, with some not included. There are about 38,000 clones in the sample; about 80% occur only once, and approximately 0.5% lies in the top ten. This sequence joins TRBV7-6 and TRBJ2-3; TRBD2 aligns across 11 bases. This clonotype was obtained from a human donor in good health. Specimen: CD4+ T cells from blood buffy coats. The CDR3 sequence is CASSQLAGASNTQYF. As DNA, the CDR3 is TGTGCCAGCAGCCAACTAGCGGGAGCCTCGAATACGCAGTATTTT.